Presented here are 10 T cell receptor beta chains from one specimen sequenced in a study of blood T cell repertoires in COVID-19. Profiled with immunoSEQ multiplex PCR; TCRdb holds only in-frame clones, not every one. The sample has around 230,000 clones; approximately 90% are singletons. Sequencing was carried out using PBMCs or T cells enriched from blood (not recorded which). These receptors all stem from a young woman who had recovered from COVID-19.

This chain connects TRBV19 to TRBJ1-5; TRBD1 is a possible D gene (6 bases). V gave up 6 bases and J gave up 2 bases, with 14 bases separating them. The CDR3 totals 15 residues. CDR1 is LNHDA and CDR2 is SQIVND in the germline V gene (reference sequence). CDR3 nucleotides: TGTGCCAGTAGACCGGGGACACCCCGCAATCAGCCCCAGCATTTT. Amino acids: CASRPGTPRNQPQHF.

This clone was picked up one time. This chain links TRBV7-2 with TRBJ2-7, with D tentatively TRBD2 (5 bases). V lost 7 bases and J 2 bases, leaving 15 bases between the germline ends. Germline V gene lookup returns CDR1 SGHTA and CDR2 FQGNSA. CDR3 length: 14 amino acids. The CDR3 spells CASTSGSGPYEQYF. In nucleotides, the CDR3 is TGTGCCAGCACCTCTGGGAGCGGTCCCTACGAGCAGTACTTC.

The chain combines TRBV7-2 with TRBJ1-3, with D hard to call. Trimming pared 5 bases from V and 3 bases from J, leaving 20 bases between. Germline CDR1 SGHTA, CDR2 FQGNSA. The CDR3 runs to 17 residues. CDR3 protein: CASSSPPAGSFGNTIYF. CDR3 nucleotide sequence: TGTGCCAGCAGCAGCCCACCCGCGGGGAGTTTTGGAAACACCATATATTTT. Full variable domain (outside the CDR3, taken from reference TRBV7-2 and TRBJ1-3): GAGVSQSPSNKVTEKGKDVELRCDPISGHTALYWYRQSLGQGLEFLIYFQGNSAPDKSGLPSDRFSAERTGGSVSTLTIQRTQQEDSAVYLCASSSPPAGSFGNTIYFGEGSWLTVV.

The genes are TRBV7-7 and TRBJ1-5, with D perhaps matching TRBD1 (5 bases). The V gene lost 9 bases and the J gene lost 1 base, with 7 bases spanning the gap. Germline CDR1 and CDR2: SSHAT and FNYEAQ (reference sequence). CDR3 length: 12 amino acids. The chain's CDR3 is CARQESNQPQHF. For the CDR3, the DNA is TGTGCCAGACAGGAGAGCAATCAGCCCCAGCATTTT.

The chain employs TRBV28 and TRBJ1-6, with D possibly TRBD1 on 6 matching bases. The CDR3 has 17 residues. V dropped 1 base and J dropped 0 bases, with 10 bases sitting between them. Looked up from germline, CDR1 is MDHEN and CDR2 is SYDVKM. The CDR3, as DNA: TGTGCCAGCAGTTTATCTACAGGGAGCTCCTATAATTCACCCCTCCACTTT. This sequence encodes CASSLSTGSSYNSPLHF.

This sequence joins TRBV6-4 and TRBJ1-2; D is unresolved. Per germline, CDR1 MRHNA and CDR2 SNTAGT. V was pared by 5 bases and J by 4 bases, with 11 bases between. The CDR3 extends over 13 amino acids. The CDR3 bases are TGTGCCAGCAGTAAGGGAGCTACCTATGGCTACACCTTC. As protein: CASSKGATYGYTF.

V usage is TRBV2 and J usage is TRBJ2-2; weak D call: TRBD1 (6 bases). CDR3 length: 13 residues. CDR1 is SNHLY and CDR2 is FYNNEI in the germline V gene. The CDR3 loop is CASLGGNTGELFF. In nucleotides, the CDR3 is TGTGCTTCGTTAGGGGGGAACACCGGGGAGCTGTTTTTT.

This clone was found once. The CDR3 DNA follows: TGTGCCAGCAGCTTTCAGGGGCCCTACTACGAGCAGTACTTC. It specifies CASSFQGPYYEQYF. V gene TRBV5-6 combines with J gene TRBJ2-7, with a weak D call TRBD1 (6 bases). V dropped 2 bases and J dropped 3 bases, with 12 bases sitting between them. In germline, CDR1 is SGHDT, CDR2 YYEEEE. This CDR3 has 14 amino acids.

In regard to this clone: Because the CDR3's place on the DNA is in doubt, the DNA is left out and the CDR3 is given as listed by TCRdb. The chain couples TRBV27 to TRBJ2-7; whether TRBD1, the table's D call, matches the DNA was not checked. A total of 14 residues make up the CDR3, ends included. Germline loops: CDR1 MNHEY, CDR2 SMNVEV (reference sequence). The CDR3 sequence: CASSSSDRGYEQYF.

This chain's CDR3 is CASSLDSGQGYEQYF. The CDR3 region has the DNA TGTGCCAGCAGCTTAGATTCGGGACAGGGCTACGAGCAGTACTTC. The rearrangement uses TRBV11-2 and TRBJ2-7; 9 bases are a match to TRBD1. Germline V gene lookup returns CDR1 SGHAT and CDR2 FQNNGV. CDR3 length: 15 amino acids. The ends lost 0 bases at V and 3 bases at J; junction bases unmatched: 3.